Listed below are T cell receptor beta chains from one sample, sequenced in a study of T-cell reconstitution after alpha-beta-depleted transplantation in children. TCRdb analysed the PCR reads with MiXCR anew, one entry per CDR3 protein. The sample lists fewer than 550,000 distinct CDR3 sequences, approximately 10% occurring once. This specimen consisted of PBMCs, mostly from graft donor cells, obtained 180 days after TCRalphabeta/CD19-depleted stem cell transplant. These receptors came from a female patient under 10 years old who had a stem cell transplant for aplastic anemia, so the T cells may come from the graft donor. Both conserved end residues are part of each CDR3. Each record gives: CDR3 length, D gene, clone size, J gene, V gene, CDR3 DNA, CDR3 protein. The D gene is left open where the match is weak. The size entry is marked missing in some rows and otherwise reads once, few, many or a size class.

17,TRBD2,many,TRBJ2-2,TRBV7-8,TGTGCCAGCAGCCCCCCCCTAGCGGTCCGAGGGACCGGGGAGCTGTTTTTT,CASSPPLAVRGTGELFF
16,.,.,TRBJ2-1,TRBV28,TGTGCCAGCAGGCCCGGAGCAGGGGGGACCTACAATGAGCAGTTCTTC,CASRPGAGGTYNEQFF
15,TRBD2,many,TRBJ2-1,TRBV6-5,TGTGCCAGCAGTTTCCTAGCGGGAGGCTACAATGAGCAGTTCTTC,CASSFLAGGYNEQFF
15,.,.,TRBJ2-3,TRBV29-1,TGCAGCGTTACCGGGGAGTGGGTCCCCACAGATACGCAGTATTTT,CSVTGEWVPTDTQYF
14,.,many,TRBJ1-1,TRBV20-1,TGCAGTGCTAGGTCAACAGGGATGAACACTGAAGCTTTCTTT,CSARSTGMNTEAFF
15,.,.,TRBJ2-3,TRBV28,TGTGCCAGCAGCCCTAGCGTCGGGGGACAGAATACGCAGTATTTT,CASSPSVGGQNTQYF
12,.,few,TRBJ1-1,TRBV29-1,TGCAGCGTCGGGAAGAGGTACACTGAAGCTTTCTTT,CSVGKRYTEAFF
12,.,.,TRBJ2-7,TRBV29-1,TGCAGCGTTGCCCGGACTTCGTACGAGCAGTACTTC,CSVARTSYEQYF
13,.,.,TRBJ2-1,TRBV15,TGTGCCACCAGCAGCGGAGGGTCTGATGAGCAGTTCTTC,CATSSGGSDEQFF
14,.,few,TRBJ2-3,TRBV7-9,TGTGCCAGCAGCCCTGCTGGTTTGGGCCATACGCAGTATTTT,CASSPAGLGHTQYF
15,TRBD2,.,TRBJ2-2,TRBV19,TGTGCCTCCAAGCTAGCGGGAGGTCGGACCGGGGAGCTGTTTTTT,CASKLAGGRTGELFF
17,TRBD1,.,TRBJ1-5,TRBV3-1,TGTGCCACCAGCCAAGATTTTCCACAGGGGGGAAATCAGCCCCAGCATTTT,CATSQDFPQGGNQPQHF
14,.,few,TRBJ1-4,TRBV4-3,TGCGCCAGCAGCCAAGGGCAGGATAATGAAAAACTGTTTTTT,CASSQGQDNEKLFF
15,.,many,TRBJ2-7,TRBV5-1,TGCGCCAGCAGCTTGGGCGGCAGGGCCCCCTACGAGCAGTACTTC,CASSLGGRAPYEQYF
12,.,.,TRBJ1-2,TRBV20-1,TGCAGTGCCGCCGCGTGGAACTATGGCTACACCTTC,CSAAAWNYGYTF
21,TRBD2,few,TRBJ2-3,TRBV28,TGTGCCAGCATGCTATTGCGGGAGGATGACGGTGTACCATCTAGCACAGATACGCAGTATTTT,CASMLLREDDGVPSSTDTQYF
13,.,.,TRBJ2-7,TRBV19,TGTGCCAGTAGTATCGGAGGAAGCTACGAGCAGTACTTC,CASSIGGSYEQYF
15,.,few,TRBJ1-4,TRBV5-1,TGCGCCAGCAGCTCCCAACCGAAGAGGGATGAAAAACTGTTTTTT,CASSSQPKRDEKLFF
11,TRBD1,.,TRBJ1-2,TRBV29-1,TGCAGCGTGGGGACAGCGAATGGCTACACCTTC,CSVGTANGYTF
18,.,few,TRBJ1-3,TRBV19,TGTGCCAGTAGTATAGCCCTCACAGGGCCAAGCTCTGGAAACACCATATATTTT,CASSIALTGPSSGNTIYF
15,TRBD1,.,TRBJ2-1,TRBV5-1,TGCGCCAGCAGCTTGGTAGTGGACAGGGAGATTGAGCAGTTCTTC,CASSLVVDREIEQFF
19,TRBD2,.,TRBJ2-6,TRBV11-1,TGTGCCAGCAGCCCCCGACTAGCGGGAGGGGCCTCTGGGGCCAACGTCCTGACTTTC,CASSPRLAGGASGANVLTF
13,.,.,TRBJ1-5,TRBV20-1,TGCAGTGCTATACAGGGTAGCAATCAGCCCCAGCATTTT,CSAIQGSNQPQHF
14,.,few,TRBJ2-3,TRBV7-6,TGTGCCAGCAGCTATGACCTCACTCGAGATACGCAGTATTTT,CASSYDLTRDTQYF
13,.,many,TRBJ1-2,TRBV7-2,TGTGCCAGCAGCTTACAGGGTGACTATGGCTACACCTTC,CASSLQGDYGYTF
15,TRBD1,.,TRBJ2-1,TRBV7-1,TGTGCCAGCAGCTCCCCGGACAGGGAAAACAATGAGCAGTTCTTC,CASSSPDRENNEQFF
14,TRBD1,few,TRBJ2-3,TRBV14,TGTGCCAGCAGCCGAAGGGACAGGGCGGATACGCAGTATTTT,CASSRRDRADTQYF
13,TRBD1,.,TRBJ2-5,TRBV2,TGTGCCAGCAAAGGAGGGACAGGGAAGACCCAGTACTTC,CASKGGTGKTQYF
16,.,few,TRBJ2-3,TRBV28,TGTGCCAGCAGTTCGTGGTCGAAGGGACCCCCAGATACGCAGTATTTT,CASSSWSKGPPDTQYF
16,.,many,TRBJ2-1,TRBV29-1,TGCAGCGGGACGATGGGACAGCCGGCGGGATTTTATGAGCAGTTCTTC,CSGTMGQPAGFYEQFF
13,.,few,TRBJ1-5,TRBV24-1,TGTGCCACCAGTGTCGACAGGAATCAGCCCCAGCATTTT,CATSVDRNQPQHF
13,.,few,TRBJ1-1,TRBV24-1,TGTGCCACCAGGAGTCGTCTGAACACTGAAGCTTTCTTT,CATRSRLNTEAFF
14,TRBD1,few,TRBJ1-2,TRBV7-9,TGTGCCAGCAGCGGAACGGGACAGAACTATGGCTACACCTTC,CASSGTGQNYGYTF
17,TRBD1,.,TRBJ2-1,TRBV7-2,TGTGCCAGCAGCTTAGCACGGTTGGGACAGGGGGCTTATGAGCAGTTCTTC,CASSLARLGQGAYEQFF
11,.,few,TRBJ1-3,TRBV29-1,TGCAGCGTTAGTCGGTCGAACACCATATATTTT,CSVSRSNTIYF
14,.,few,TRBJ2-5,TRBV6-2/TRBV6-3,TGTGCCAGCAGTTACTTGGCCGCCAGCGAGACCCAGTACTTC,CASSYLAASETQYF
14,.,many,TRBJ2-3,TRBV20-1,TGCAGTGCTAAGGGGACTGCGGGCACAGATACGCAGTATTTT,CSAKGTAGTDTQYF
13,TRBD1,few,TRBJ2-7,TRBV6-2/TRBV6-3,TGTGCCAGCAGTTACCCCGGGACAGGGGTAAAGTACTTC,CASSYPGTGVKYF
12,.,few,TRBJ1-1,TRBV28,TGTGCCACCTACCCTAAGCTGGCTGAAGCTTTCTTT,CATYPKLAEAFF